The present entry profiles one T cell receptor (beta chain) with its context. Its target antigen remains unknown. At one end, the junction sequence differs from germline, possibly due to a read error. Including cysteine and phenylalanine, the CDR3 has 14 amino acids. Of all the DNA, just the CDR3 is kept, 42 bases in frame from base 1. This sample stems from a study of post-analysis software for immune sequencing data (dated by TCRdb to between 2014 and 2016). Turning to the overall study: Disease courses on record covered relapsing-remitting, secondary progressive and progressive-relapsing multiple sclerosis, though some patients had no subtype annotation. Patient repertoires were compared against 10 to 12 previously published healthy control repertoires from donors aged roughly 6 to 27 years. A subset of samples was prepared in parallel using single-end sample barcoding, then pooled and co-amplified after Illumina adapter ligation. The paper as a whole reports these results and caveats: Patients showed significantly higher frequencies than controls for roughly five TRBV segments, among them TRBV5-6, TRBV5-1 and TRBV20-1. The multiple sclerosis patient group was slightly younger than the control group. Compared with controls, multiple sclerosis patients had significantly lower normalized Chao1 diversity, a finding suggesting substantial peripheral T-cell clonal expansion. Strong co-clustering of samples prepared in the same batch was shown by direct clustering with F measure, prompting a batch-effect correction.

Library preparation used PCR. Sequencing was performed on an Illumina HiSeq 2500. To reduce PCR and sequencing biases, unique molecular identifiers were incorporated into the TCR beta cDNA libraries. Every 1 to 10 million input T cells yielded some 500,000 cDNA molecules, meaning each molecule approximated one T cell. The same protocol used for the earlier healthy control dataset was applied to prepare and sequence the patient libraries. Within a given batch, samples were prepared together, multiplexed and sequenced on the same HiSeq lane. On the authors' methods: MIGEC was used to process the raw barcoded reads, and molecular identifier groups with only a single read were discarded before consensus assembly and CDR3 extraction. VDJtools was used for post-analysis of the clonotype tables, and diversity was normalized by down-sampling every dataset to the size of the smallest sample. To correct batch-related cross-sample contamination, repertoire overlap clustering matched CDR3 amino acid sequences but not nucleotide sequences. TCRdb itself trimmed the public reads at Q25 with fastp, ran MiXCR and retained productive beta chains. Every CDR3 protein is listed once, alongside the most common genes and DNA of its rows. TCRdb's processing, not the authors', yielded these V and J calls. The sample contains hundreds of thousands of distinct CDR3 sequences, under 55% of them found a single time. About an eighth of the sample goes to the ten largest clones.

To demonstrate the VDJtools post-analysis software, the study profiled TCR beta repertoires from the peripheral blood of about a dozen young patients with multiple sclerosis. Multiple sclerosis patients were children and adolescents aged about 6 to 16 years. The specimen sequenced was blood. The TCR sequence derives from a girl aged 5-17 years with multiple sclerosis. The chain is made from TRBV12-3 or TRBV12-4 and TRBJ1-4, and 7 junctional nucleotides match TRBD1. For the CDR3, the sequence is CASSVTGNDEKRFF. In nucleotide form, the sequence is TGTGCCAGCAGCGTGACAGGGAATGATGAAAAACGGTTTTTT.